This entry features one TCR beta chain sequence. In the source study's methods: Reference gene primer amplification gave nucleated cell count estimates. Sequencing was performed with immunoSEQ multiplex PCR; in TCRdb, only in-frame clones are kept and a portion is missing. V and J calls and clone size are those listed in that table; D and trimming were worked out from the DNA. The data show approximately 310,000 clones, roughly nine tenths seen once. From germline, CDR1 is MGHRA and CDR2 YSYEKL. CDR3 size: 16 residues. V gave up 4 bases and J gave up 2 bases; unmatched junction bases: 9. The entry originates in a study of blood T cell repertoires in COVID-19. In assigning cohorts, the study relied on participant-reported clinical history.

The specimen sequenced was PBMCs or T cells enriched from blood (not recorded which). The J gene is TRBJ2-7, the V gene TRBV4-1; 9 bases map to TRBD1. The sequence derives from a man in his 60s who had recovered from COVID-19. The CDR3 spells CASSPGQGPSTYEQYF. DNA for the CDR3: TGCGCCAGCAGCCCTGGACAGGGGCCGTCTACCTACGAGCAGTACTTC.